This T cell receptor (beta chain) emerged from a study of graft-versus-host responses after intestinal transplantation. On the study more broadly: Recipients got multivisceral, liver-intestinal, or isolated intestinal transplants. Every transplant recipient was induced with anti-thymocyte globulin, then maintained on tacrolimus and steroids for roughly 3 years.

As concerns this clone: Antigen specificity is unknown.

Sequenced by immunoSEQ multiplex PCR; TCRdb stores in-frame clones only, minus some. The sample lists approximately 54,000 clones, 84% occurring once. The CDR3 consists of 15 residues. CDR1 and CDR2 from the germline V gene are SGDLS and YYNGEE. V gave up 4 bases and J gave up 8 bases; unmatched junction bases: 11. Study results and caveats: Those patients showing graft-donor T cell macrochimerism displayed high graft-versus-host to host-versus-graft clonal ratios in allografts. GvH clones were found in recipient marrow; some appeared first in ileum or blood.

This chain joins TRBV9 and TRBJ1-2, with 10 bases lining up with TRBD1. The TCR originated in a human donor who was the organ donor for an intestinal transplant. This specimen consisted of unstimulated CD4+ T cells sorted from spleen or lymph node cells, obtained before transplant. CDR3 region: CASSIPGTGVGGYTF. CDR3 nucleotide sequence: TGTGCCAGCAGCATCCCCGGGACAGGGGTGGGAGGCTACACCTTC.